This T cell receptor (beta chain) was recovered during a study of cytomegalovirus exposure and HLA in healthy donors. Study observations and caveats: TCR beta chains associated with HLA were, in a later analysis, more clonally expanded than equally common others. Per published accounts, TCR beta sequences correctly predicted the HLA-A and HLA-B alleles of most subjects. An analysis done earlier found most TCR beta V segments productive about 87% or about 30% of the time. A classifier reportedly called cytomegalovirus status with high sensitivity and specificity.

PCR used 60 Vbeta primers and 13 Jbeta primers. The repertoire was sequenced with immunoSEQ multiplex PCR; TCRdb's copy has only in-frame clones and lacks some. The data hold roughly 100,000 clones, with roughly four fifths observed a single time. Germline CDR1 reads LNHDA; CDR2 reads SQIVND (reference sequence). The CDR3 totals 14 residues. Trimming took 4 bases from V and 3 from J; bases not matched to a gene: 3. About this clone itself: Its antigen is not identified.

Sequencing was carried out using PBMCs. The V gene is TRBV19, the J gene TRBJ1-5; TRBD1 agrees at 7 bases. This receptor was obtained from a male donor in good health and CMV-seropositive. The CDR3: CASSTGTDNQPQHF. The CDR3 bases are TGTGCCAGTAGTACCGGGACAGACAATCAGCCCCAGCATTTT.